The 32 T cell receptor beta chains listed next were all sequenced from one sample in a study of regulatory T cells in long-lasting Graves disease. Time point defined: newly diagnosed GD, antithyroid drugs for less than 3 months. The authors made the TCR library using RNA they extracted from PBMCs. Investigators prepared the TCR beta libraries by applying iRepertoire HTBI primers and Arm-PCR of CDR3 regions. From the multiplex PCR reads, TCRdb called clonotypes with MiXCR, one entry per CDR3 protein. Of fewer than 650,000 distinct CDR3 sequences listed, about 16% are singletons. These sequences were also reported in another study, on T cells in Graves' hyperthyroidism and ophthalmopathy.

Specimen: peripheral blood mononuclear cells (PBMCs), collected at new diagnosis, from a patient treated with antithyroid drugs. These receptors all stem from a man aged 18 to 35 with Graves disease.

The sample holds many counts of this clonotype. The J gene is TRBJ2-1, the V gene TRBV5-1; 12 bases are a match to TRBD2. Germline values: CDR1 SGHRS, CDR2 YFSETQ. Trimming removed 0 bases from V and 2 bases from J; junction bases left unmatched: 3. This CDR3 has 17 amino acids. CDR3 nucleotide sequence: TGCGCCAGCAGCTTGGAACTAGCGGGAGGAACCTACAATGAGCAGTTCTTC. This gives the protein CASSLELAGGTYNEQFF.

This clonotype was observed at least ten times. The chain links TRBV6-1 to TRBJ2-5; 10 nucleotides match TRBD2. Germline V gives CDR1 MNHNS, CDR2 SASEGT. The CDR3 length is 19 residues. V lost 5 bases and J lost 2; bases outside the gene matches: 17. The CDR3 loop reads CASSPGLAGDVGGQETQYF. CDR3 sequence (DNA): TGTGCCAGCAGTCCCGGCCTAGCGGGAGATGTGGGCGGTCAAGAGACCCAGTACTTC.

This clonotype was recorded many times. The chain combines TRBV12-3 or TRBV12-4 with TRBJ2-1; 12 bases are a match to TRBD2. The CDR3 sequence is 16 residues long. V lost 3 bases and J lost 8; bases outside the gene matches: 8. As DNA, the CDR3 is TGTGCCAGCAGTTTGGCTAGCGGGAGGGCCTTGGATGAGCAGTTCTTC. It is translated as CASSLASGRALDEQFF.

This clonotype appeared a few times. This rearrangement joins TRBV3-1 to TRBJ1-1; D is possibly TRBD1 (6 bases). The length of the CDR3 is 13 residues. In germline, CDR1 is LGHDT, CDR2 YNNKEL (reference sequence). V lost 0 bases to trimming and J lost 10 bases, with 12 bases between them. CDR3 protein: CASSQDGGHGAFF. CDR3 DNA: TGTGCCAGCAGCCAAGATGGGGGGCACGGAGCTTTCTTT.

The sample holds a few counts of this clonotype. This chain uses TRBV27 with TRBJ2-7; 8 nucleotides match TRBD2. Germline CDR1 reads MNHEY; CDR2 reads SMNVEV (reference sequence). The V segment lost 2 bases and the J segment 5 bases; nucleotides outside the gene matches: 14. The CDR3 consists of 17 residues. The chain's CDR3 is CASSLNGGASGTHEQYF. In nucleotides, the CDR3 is TGTGCCAGCAGTTTAAACGGGGGGGCGAGCGGGACACACGAGCAGTACTTC.

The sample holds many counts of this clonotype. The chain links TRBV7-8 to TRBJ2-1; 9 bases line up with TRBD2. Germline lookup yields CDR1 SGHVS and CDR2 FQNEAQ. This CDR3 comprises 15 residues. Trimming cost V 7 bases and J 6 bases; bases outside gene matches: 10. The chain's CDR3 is CASTPLRREGNEQFF. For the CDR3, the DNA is TGTGCCAGCACCCCACTTCGGCGGGAGGGCAATGAGCAGTTCTTC.

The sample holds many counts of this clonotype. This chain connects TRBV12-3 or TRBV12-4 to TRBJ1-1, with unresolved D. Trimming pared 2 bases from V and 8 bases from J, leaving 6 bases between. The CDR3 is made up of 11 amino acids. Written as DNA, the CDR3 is TGTGCCAGCAGTTTAACGTGGGAAGCTTTCTTT. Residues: CASSLTWEAFF.

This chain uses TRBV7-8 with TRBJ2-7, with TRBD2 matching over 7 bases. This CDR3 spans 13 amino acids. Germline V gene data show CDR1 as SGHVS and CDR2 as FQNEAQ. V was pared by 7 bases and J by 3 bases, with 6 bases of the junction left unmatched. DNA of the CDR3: TGTGCCAGCAAGCGGGGAAACGGCTACGAGCAGTACTTC. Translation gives CASKRGNGYEQYF. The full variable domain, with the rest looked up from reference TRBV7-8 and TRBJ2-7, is GAGVSQSPRYKVAKRGQDVALRCDPISGHVSLFWYQQALGQGPEFLTYFQNEAQLDKSGLPSDRFFAERPEGSVSTLKIQRTQQEDSAVYLCASKRGNGYEQYFGPGTRLTVT.

This CDR3 reads CASKVARGSSYEQYF. The CDR3, as DNA: TGTGCCAGCAAGGTGGCAAGAGGTAGCTCCTACGAGCAGTACTTC. The chain has TRBV6-1 and TRBJ2-7; D is unclear. This CDR3 is 15 amino acids long. Germline loops: CDR1 MNHNS, CDR2 SASEGT. The V end was cut by 7 bases, the J end by 0 bases, with 16 bases between.

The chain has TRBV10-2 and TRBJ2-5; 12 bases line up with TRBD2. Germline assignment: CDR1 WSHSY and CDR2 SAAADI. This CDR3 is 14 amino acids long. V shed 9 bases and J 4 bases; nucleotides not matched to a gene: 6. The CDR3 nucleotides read TGCGCCAGTACGACTAGCGGGAGAAGAGAGACCCAGTACTTC. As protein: CASTTSGRRETQYF.

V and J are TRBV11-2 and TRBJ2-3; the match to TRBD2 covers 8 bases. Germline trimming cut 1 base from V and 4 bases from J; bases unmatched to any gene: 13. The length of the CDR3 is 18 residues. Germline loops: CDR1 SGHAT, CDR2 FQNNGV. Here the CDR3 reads CASSLGRLAGSEADTQYF. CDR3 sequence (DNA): TGTGCCAGCAGCTTAGGGAGGCTAGCGGGTTCTGAGGCAGATACGCAGTATTTT.

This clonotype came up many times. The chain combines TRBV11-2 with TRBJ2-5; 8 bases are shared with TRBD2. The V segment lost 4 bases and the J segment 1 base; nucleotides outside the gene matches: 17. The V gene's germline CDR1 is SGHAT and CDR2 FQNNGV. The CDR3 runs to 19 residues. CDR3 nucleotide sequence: TGTGCCAGCAGCTCCCTAGGCATAAATGAGCGGGAGTTCCAAGAGACCCAGTACTTC. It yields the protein CASSSLGINEREFQETQYF.

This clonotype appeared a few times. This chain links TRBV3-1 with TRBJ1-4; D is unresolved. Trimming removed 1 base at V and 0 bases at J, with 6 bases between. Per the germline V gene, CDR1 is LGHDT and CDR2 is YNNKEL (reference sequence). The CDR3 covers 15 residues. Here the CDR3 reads CASSQVGATNEKLFF. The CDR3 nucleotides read TGTGCCAGCAGCCAAGTCGGTGCAACTAATGAAAAACTGTTTTTT.

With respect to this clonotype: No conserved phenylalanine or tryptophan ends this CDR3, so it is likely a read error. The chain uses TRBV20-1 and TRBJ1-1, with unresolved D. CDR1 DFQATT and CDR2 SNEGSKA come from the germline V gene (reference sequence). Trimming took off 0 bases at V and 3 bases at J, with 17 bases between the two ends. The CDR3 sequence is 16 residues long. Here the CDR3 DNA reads TGCAGTGCTAGAGACCTCCGGCCGGGGATGGACACTGAAGCTTTCTCT. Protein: CSARDLRPGMDTEAFS.

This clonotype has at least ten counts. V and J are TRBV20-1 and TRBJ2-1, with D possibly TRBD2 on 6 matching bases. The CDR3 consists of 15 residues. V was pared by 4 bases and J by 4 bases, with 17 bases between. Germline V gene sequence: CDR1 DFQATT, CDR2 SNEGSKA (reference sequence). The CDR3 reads CSATGTPSTYNEQFF. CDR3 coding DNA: TGCAGTGCTACCGGGACTCCCTCTACTTACAATGAGCAGTTCTTC.

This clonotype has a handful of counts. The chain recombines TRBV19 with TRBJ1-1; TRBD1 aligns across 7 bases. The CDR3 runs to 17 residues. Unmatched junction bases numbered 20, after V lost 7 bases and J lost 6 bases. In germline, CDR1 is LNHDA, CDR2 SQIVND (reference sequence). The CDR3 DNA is TGTGCCAGTATTAAAGGGGCACAGGGGTGGTCGGACGCTGAAGCTTTCTTT. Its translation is CASIKGAQGWSDAEAFF.

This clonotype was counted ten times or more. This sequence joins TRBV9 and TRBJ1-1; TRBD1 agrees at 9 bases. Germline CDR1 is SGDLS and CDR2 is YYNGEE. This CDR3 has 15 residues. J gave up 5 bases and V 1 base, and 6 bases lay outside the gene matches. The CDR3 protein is CASSVTYRGLTEAFF. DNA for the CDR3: TGTGCCAGCAGCGTAACCTACAGGGGGCTTACTGAAGCTTTCTTT. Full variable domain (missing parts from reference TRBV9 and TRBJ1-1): DSGVTQTPKHLITATGQRVTLRCSPRSGDLSVYWYQQSLDQGLQFLIQYYNGEERAKGNILERFSAQQFPDLHSELNLSSLELGDSALYFCASSVTYRGLTEAFFGQGTRLTVV.

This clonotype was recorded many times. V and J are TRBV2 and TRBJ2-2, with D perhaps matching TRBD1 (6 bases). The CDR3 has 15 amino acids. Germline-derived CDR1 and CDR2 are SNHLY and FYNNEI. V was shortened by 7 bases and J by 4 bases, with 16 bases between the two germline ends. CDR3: CASTRNRVSTGELFF. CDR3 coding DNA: TGTGCCAGCACCCGTAACAGGGTGAGCACCGGGGAGCTGTTTTTT.

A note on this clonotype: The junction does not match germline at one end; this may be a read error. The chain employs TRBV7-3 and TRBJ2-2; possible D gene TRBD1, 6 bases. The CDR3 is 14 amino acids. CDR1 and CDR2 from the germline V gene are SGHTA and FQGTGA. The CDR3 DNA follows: TGTGACAGCAGCTTATACAGGGATGTCGGGGAGCTGTTTTTT. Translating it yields CDSSLYRDVGELFF.

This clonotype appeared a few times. CDR3 sequence reads: CASSVAWDRDTEAFF. The CDR3 nucleotides read TGTGCCAGCAGCGTAGCTTGGGACAGGGACACTGAAGCTTTCTTT. The rearrangement links TRBV9 to TRBJ1-1; 9 bases are a match to TRBD1. CDR3 size: 15 residues. The germline V gene has CDR1 SGDLS and CDR2 YYNGEE. Germline trimming cut 0 bases from V and 3 bases from J; bases unmatched to any gene: 3. The entire variable domain, with the rest obtained from reference TRBV9 and TRBJ1-1, is as follows: DSGVTQTPKHLITATGQRVTLRCSPRSGDLSVYWYQQSLDQGLQFLIQYYNGEERAKGNILERFSAQQFPDLHSELNLSSLELGDSALYFCASSVAWDRDTEAFFGQGTRLTVV.

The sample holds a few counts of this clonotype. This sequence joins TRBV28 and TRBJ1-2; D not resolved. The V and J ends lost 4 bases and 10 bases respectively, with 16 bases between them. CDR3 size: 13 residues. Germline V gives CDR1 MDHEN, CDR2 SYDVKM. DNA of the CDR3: TGTGCCAGCAGTTCATCCTCGGTCCTATTCTACACCTTC. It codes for CASSSSSVLFYTF.

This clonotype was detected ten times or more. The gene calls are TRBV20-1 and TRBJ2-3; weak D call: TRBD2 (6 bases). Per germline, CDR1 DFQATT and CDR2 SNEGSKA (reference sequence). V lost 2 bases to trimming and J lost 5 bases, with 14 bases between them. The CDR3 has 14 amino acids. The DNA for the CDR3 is TGCAGTGCTAGAATTTCCGGGAGAGGAGATACGCAGTATTTT. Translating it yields CSARISGRGDTQYF.

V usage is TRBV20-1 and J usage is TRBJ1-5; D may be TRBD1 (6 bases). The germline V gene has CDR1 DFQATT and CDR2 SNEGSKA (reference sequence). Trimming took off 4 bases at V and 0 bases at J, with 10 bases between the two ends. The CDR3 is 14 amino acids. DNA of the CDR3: TGCAGTGCTAAGACAGGTTATAGCAATCAGCCCCAGCATTTT. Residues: CSAKTGYSNQPQHF.

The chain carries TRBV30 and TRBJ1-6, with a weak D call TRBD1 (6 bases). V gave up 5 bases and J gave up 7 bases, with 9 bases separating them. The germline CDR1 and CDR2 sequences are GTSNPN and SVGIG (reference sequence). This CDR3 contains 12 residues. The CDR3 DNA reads TGTGCCTGGGACAGGAAAAATTCACCCCTCCACTTT. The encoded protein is CAWDRKNSPLHF.

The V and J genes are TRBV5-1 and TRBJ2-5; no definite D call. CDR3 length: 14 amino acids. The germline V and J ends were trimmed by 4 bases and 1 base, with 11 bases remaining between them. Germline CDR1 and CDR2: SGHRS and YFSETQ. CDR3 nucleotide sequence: TGCGCCAGCAGCCCCACCTTCCCCCAAGAGACCCAGTACTTC. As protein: CASSPTFPQETQYF.

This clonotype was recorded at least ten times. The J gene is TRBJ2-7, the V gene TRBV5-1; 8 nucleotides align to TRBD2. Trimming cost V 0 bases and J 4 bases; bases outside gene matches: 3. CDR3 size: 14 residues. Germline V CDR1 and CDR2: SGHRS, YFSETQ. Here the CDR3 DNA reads TGCGCCAGCAGCTTGGAAGTAGCGGGGTACGAGCAGTACTTC. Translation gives CASSLEVAGYEQYF.

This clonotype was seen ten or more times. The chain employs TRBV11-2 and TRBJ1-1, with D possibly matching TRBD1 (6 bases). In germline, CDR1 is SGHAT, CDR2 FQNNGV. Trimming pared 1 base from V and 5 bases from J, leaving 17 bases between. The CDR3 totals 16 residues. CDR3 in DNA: TGTGCCAGCAGCTTAGGAGGGGGGACGGGGGGGACTGAAGCTTTCTTT. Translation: CASSLGGGTGGTEAFF. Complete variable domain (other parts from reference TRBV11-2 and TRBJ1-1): EAGVAQSPRYKIIEKRQSVAFWCNPISGHATLYWYQQILGQGPKLLIQFQNNGVVDDSQLPKDRFSAERLKGVDSTLKIQPAKLEDSAVYLCASSLGGGTGGTEAFFGQGTRLTVV.

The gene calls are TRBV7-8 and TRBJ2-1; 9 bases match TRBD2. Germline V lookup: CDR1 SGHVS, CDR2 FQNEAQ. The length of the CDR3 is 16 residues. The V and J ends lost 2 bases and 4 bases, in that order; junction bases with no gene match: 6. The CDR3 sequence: CASSLSSSGMYNEQFF. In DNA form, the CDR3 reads TGTGCCAGCAGCTTATCCTCTAGCGGGATGTACAATGAGCAGTTCTTC.

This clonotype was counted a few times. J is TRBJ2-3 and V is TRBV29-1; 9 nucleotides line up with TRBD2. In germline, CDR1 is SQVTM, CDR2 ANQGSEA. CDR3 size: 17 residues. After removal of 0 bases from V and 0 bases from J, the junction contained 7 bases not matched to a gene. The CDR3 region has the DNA TGCAGCGTTGAAGACCCGACTAGCGGAGCTAGCACAGATACGCAGTATTTT. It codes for CSVEDPTSGASTDTQYF.

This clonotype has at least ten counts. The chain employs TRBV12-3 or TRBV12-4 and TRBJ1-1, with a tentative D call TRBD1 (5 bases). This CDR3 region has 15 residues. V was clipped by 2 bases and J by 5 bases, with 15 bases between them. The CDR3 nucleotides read TGTGCCAGCAGTTTATTGTTCAGGGAAGAAACTGAAGCTTTCTTT. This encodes CASSLLFREETEAFF.

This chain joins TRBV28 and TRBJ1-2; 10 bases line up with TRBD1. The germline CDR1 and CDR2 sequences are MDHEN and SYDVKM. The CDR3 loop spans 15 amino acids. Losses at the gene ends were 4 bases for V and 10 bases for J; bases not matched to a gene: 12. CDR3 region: CASSSFNPGQGTYTF. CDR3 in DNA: TGTGCCAGCAGTTCCTTTAACCCGGGACAGGGGACCTACACCTTC.

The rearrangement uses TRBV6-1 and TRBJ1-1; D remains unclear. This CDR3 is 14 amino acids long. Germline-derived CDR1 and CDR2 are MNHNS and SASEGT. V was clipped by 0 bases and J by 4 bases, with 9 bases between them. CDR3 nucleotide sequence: TGTGCCAGCAGTGAAGCGGTGGGTCGCACTGAAGCTTTCTTT. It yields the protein CASSEAVGRTEAFF.